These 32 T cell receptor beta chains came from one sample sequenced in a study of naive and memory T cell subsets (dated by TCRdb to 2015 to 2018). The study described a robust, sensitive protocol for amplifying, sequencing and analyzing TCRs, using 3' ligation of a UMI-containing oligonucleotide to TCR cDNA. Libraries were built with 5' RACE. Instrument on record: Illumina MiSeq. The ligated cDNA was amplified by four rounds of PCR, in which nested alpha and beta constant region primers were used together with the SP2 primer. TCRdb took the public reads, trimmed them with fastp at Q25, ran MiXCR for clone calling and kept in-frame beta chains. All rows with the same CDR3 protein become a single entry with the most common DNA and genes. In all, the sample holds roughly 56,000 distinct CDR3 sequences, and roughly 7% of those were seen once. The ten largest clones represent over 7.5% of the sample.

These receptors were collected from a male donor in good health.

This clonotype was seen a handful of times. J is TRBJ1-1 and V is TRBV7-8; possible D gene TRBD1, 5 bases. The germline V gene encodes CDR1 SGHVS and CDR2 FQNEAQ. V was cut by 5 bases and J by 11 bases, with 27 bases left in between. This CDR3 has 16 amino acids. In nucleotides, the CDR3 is TGTGCCAGCAGCGGGGGACCGGGACCCCCGTTTGATAAGGCTTTCTTT. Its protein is CASSGGPGPPFDKAFF.

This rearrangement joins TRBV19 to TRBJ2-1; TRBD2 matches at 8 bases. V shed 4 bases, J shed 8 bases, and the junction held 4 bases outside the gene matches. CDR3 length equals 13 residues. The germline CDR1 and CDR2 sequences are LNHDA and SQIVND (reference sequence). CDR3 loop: CASSTGLADEQFF. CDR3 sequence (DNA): TGTGCCAGTAGTACCGGACTAGCCGATGAGCAGTTCTTC.

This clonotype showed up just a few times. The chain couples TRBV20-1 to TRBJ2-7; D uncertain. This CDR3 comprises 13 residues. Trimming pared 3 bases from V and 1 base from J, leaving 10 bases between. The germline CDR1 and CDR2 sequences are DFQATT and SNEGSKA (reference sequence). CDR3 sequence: CSARGPSSYEQYF. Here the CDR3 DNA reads TGCAGTGCTAGGGGTCCGTCTTCCTACGAGCAGTACTTC.

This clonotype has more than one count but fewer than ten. The CDR3 nucleotides read TGCGCCAGCAGCAACGGAGGCGGCTACACCTTC. Translating gives CASSNGGGYTF. The chain couples TRBV5-1 to TRBJ1-2; D ambiguous. This CDR3 is 11 amino acids long. CDR1 and CDR2 from the germline V gene are SGHRS and YFSETQ. Trimming shortened V by 4 bases and J by 8 bases, and 9 bases separated the two germline ends. Full variable domain (outside the CDR3, taken from reference TRBV5-1 and TRBJ1-2): KAGVTQTPRYLIKTRGQQVTLSCSPISGHRSVSWYQQTPGQGLQFLFEYFSETQRNKGNFPGRFSGRQFSNSRSEMNVSTLELGDSALYLCASSNGGGYTFGSGTRLTVV.

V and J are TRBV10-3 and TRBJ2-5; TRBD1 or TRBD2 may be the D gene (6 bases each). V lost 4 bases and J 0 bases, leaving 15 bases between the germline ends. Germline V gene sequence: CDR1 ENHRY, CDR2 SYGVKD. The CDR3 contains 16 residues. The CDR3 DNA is TGTGCCATCAGTGTTGAGGGGGGACGGTACCAAGAGACCCAGTACTTC. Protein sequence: CAISVEGGRYQETQYF.

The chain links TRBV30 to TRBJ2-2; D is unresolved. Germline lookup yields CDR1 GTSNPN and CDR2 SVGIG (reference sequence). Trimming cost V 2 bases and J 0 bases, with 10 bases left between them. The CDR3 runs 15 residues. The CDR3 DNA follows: TGTGCCTGGAGTTACCTTGGAGCGAACACCGGGGAGCTGTTTTTT. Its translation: CAWSYLGANTGELFF.

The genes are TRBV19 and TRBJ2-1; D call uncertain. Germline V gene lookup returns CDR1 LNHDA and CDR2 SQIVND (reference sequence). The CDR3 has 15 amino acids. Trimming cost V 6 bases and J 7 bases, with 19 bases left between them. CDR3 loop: CASRPDGPFSNEQFF. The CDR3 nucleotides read TGTGCCAGTAGACCGGACGGACCCTTTTCTAATGAGCAGTTCTTC.

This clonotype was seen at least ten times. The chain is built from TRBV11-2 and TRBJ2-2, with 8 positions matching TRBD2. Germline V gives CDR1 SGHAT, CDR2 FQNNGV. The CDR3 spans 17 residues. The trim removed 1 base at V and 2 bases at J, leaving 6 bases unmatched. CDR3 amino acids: CASSLGGLATNTGELFF. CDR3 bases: TGTGCCAGCAGCTTAGGTGGACTAGCTACAAACACCGGGGAGCTGTTTTTT.

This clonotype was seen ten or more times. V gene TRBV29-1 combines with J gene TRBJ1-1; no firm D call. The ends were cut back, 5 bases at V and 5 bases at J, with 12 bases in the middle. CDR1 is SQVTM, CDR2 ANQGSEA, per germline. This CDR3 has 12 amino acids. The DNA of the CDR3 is TGCAGCGTTAGAGCGGAGGCGACTGAAGCTTTCTTT. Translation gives CSVRAEATEAFF.

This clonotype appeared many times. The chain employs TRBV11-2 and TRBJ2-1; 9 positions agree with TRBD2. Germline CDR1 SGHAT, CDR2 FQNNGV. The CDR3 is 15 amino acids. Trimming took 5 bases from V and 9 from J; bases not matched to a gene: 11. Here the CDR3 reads CASSGLAGAGREQFF. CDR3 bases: TGTGCCAGCAGCGGATTAGCGGGAGCGGGCCGTGAGCAGTTCTTC.

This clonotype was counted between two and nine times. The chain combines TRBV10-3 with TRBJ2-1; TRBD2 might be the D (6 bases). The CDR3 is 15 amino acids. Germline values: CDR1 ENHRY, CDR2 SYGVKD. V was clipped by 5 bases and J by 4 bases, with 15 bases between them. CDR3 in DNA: TGTGCCATCAGTTCGTGGGAGGTAGAATACAATGAGCAGTTCTTC. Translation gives CAISSWEVEYNEQFF.

The CDR3 reads CATSGDRGDRPQETQYF. In nucleotides, the CDR3 is TGTGCCACCAGCGGCGACAGGGGCGATAGACCCCAAGAGACCCAGTACTTC. This chain joins TRBV15 and TRBJ2-5, with 8 bases lining up with TRBD1. J lost 1 base, V lost 5 bases, and 12 bases had no gene match. This CDR3 contains 17 residues. Germline CDR1 LNHNV, CDR2 YYDKDF (reference sequence).

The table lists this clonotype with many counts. CDR3 residues: CASSIDPNSNQPQHF. CDR3 DNA sequence: TGTGCCAGTAGTATAGATCCGAACAGCAATCAGCCCCAGCATTTT. This chain joins TRBV19 and TRBJ1-5, with unresolved D. This CDR3 region has 15 residues. The germline gives CDR1 LNHDA, CDR2 SQIVND (reference sequence). V was trimmed by 0 bases and J by 1 base, leaving 7 bases between them.

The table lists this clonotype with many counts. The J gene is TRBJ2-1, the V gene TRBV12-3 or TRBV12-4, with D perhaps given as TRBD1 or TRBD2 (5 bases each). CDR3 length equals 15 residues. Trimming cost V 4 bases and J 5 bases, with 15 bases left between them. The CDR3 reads CASSSVGTGNNEQFF. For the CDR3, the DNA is TGTGCCAGCAGTTCCGTCGGGACGGGTAACAATGAGCAGTTCTTC.

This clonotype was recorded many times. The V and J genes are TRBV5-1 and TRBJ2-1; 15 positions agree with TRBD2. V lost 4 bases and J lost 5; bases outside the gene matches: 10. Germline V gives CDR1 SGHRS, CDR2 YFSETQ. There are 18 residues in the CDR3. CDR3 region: CASSRTSGGAFPHNEQFF. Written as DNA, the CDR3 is TGCGCCAGCAGCAGGACTAGCGGGGGGGCCTTTCCCCACAATGAGCAGTTCTTC.

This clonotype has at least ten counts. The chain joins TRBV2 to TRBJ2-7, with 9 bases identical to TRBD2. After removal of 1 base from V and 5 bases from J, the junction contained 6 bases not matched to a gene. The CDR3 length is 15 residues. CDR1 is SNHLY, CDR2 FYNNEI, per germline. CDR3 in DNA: TGTGCCAGCAGTGAAGGATTAGCGGGAGTCCACGAGCAGTACTTC. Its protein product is CASSEGLAGVHEQYF. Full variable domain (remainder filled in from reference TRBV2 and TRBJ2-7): EPEVTQTPSHQVTQMGQEVILRCVPISNHLYFYWYRQILGQKVEFLVSFYNNEISEKSEIFDDQFSVERPDGSNFTLKIRSTKLEDSAMYFCASSEGLAGVHEQYFGPGTRLTVT.

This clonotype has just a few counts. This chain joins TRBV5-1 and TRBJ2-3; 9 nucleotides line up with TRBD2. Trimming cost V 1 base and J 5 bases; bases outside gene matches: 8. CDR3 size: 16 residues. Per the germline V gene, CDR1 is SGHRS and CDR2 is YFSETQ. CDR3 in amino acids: CASSLKASGAGDTQYF. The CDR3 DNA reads TGCGCCAGCAGCTTGAAGGCTAGCGGGGCAGGAGATACGCAGTATTTT. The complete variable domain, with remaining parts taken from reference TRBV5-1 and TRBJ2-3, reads KAGVTQTPRYLIKTRGQQVTLSCSPISGHRSVSWYQQTPGQGLQFLFEYFSETQRNKGNFPGRFSGRQFSNSRSEMNVSTLELGDSALYLCASSLKASGAGDTQYFGPGTRLTVL.

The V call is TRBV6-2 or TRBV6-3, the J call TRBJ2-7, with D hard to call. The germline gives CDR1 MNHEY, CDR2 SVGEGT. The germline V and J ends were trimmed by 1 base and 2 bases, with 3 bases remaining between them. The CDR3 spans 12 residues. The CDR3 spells CASSYFAYEQYF. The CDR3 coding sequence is TGTGCCAGCAGTTACTTCGCCTACGAGCAGTACTTC.

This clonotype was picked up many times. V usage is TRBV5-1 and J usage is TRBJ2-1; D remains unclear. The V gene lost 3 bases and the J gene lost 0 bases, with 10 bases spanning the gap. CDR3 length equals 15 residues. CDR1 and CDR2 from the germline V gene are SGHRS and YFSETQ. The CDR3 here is CASSWTPSSYNEQFF. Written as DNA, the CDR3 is TGCGCCAGCAGCTGGACCCCCAGCTCCTACAATGAGCAGTTCTTC.

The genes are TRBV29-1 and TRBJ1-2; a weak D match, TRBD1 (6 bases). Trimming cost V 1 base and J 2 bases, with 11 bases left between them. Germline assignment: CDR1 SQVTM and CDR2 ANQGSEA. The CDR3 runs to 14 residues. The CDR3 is CSVEGWQGNYGYTF. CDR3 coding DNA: TGCAGCGTTGAAGGGTGGCAGGGGAACTATGGCTACACCTTC.

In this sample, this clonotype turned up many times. CDR3 sequence (DNA): TGCAGTGCTAGTAGGACCAACCCGAACACTGAAGCTTTCTTT. This sequence encodes CSASRTNPNTEAFF. This sequence joins TRBV20-1 and TRBJ1-1; no clear D. The CDR3 extends over 14 amino acids. Deletions cut 3 bases from V and 1 base from J, with 12 bases between. Germline CDR1 is DFQATT and CDR2 is SNEGSKA (reference sequence).

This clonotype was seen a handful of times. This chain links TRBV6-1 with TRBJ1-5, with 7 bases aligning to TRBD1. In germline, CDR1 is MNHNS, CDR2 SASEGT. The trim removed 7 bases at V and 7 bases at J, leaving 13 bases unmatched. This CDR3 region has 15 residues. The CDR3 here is CASIAGTEEFQPQHF. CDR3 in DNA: TGTGCCAGCATCGCCGGGACAGAAGAGTTCCAGCCCCAGCATTTT.

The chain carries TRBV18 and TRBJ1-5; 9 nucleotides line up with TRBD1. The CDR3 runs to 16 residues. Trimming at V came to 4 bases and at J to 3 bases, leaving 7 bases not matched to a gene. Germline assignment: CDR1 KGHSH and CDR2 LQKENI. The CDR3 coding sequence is TGTGCCAGCTCACAGCGGACAGGGGTCGTCAATCAGCCCCAGCATTTT. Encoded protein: CASSQRTGVVNQPQHF. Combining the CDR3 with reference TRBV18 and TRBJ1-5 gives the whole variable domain NAGVMQNPRHLVRRRGQEARLRCSPMKGHSHVYWYRQLPEEGLKFMVYLQKENIIDESGMPKERFSAEFPKEGPSILRIQQVVRGDSAAYFCASSQRTGVVNQPQHFGDGTRLSIL.

CDR3 sequence: CASSPVTWTQYF. CDR3 nucleotide sequence: TGTGCCAGCAGCCCAGTAACGTGGACCCAGTACTTC. This sequence joins TRBV14 and TRBJ2-5; D not certain. The CDR3 length is 12 residues. V lost 4 bases and J lost 7, with 10 bases in between. Per the germline V gene, CDR1 is SGHDN and CDR2 is FVKESK.

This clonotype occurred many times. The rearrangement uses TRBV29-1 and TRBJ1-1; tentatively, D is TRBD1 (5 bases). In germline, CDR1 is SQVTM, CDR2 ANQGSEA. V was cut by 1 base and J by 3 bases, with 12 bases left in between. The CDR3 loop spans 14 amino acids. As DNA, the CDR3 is TGCAGCGTTGAAGGGGGAGTGGGGGACACTGAAGCTTTCTTT. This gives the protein CSVEGGVGDTEAFF.

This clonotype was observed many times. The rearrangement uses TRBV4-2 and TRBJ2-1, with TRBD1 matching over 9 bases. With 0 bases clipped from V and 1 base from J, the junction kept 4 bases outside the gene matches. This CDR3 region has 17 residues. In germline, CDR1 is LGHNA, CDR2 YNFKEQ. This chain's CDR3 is CASSQETGQGSYNEQFF. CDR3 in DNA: TGTGCCAGCAGCCAAGAGACGGGACAGGGATCCTACAATGAGCAGTTCTTC.

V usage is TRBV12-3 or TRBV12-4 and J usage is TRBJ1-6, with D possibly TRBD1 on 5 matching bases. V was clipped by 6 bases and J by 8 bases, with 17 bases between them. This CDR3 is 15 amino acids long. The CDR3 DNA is TGTGCCAGCAGGTCACAGGATCTATGGGATTCACCCCTCCACTTT. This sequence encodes CASRSQDLWDSPLHF.

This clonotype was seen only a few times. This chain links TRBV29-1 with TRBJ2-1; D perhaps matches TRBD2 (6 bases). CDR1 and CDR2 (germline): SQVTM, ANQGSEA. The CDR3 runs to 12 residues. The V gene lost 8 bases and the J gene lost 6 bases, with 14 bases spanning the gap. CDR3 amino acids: CSSRDSPNEQFF. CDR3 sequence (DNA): TGCAGCAGCCGGGACTCCCCCAATGAGCAGTTCTTC.

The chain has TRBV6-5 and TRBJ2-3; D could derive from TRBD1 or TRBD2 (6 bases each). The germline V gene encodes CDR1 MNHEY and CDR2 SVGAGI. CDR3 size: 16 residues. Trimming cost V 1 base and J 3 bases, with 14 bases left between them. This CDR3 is CASSYWGASGTDTQYF. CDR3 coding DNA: TGTGCCAGCAGTTACTGGGGGGCAAGTGGGACAGATACGCAGTATTTT.

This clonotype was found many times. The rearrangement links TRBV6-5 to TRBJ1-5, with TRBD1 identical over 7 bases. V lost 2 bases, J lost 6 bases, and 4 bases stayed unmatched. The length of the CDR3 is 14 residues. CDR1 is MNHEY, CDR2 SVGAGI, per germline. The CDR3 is CASSYRQGPQPQHF. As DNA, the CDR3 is TGTGCCAGCAGTTACAGACAGGGCCCTCAGCCCCAGCATTTT.

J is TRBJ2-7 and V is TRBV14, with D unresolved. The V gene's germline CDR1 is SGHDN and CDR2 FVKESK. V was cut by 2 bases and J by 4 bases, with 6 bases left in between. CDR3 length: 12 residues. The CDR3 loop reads CASSQYRYEQYF. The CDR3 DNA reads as TGTGCCAGCAGCCAATACCGGTACGAGCAGTACTTC.

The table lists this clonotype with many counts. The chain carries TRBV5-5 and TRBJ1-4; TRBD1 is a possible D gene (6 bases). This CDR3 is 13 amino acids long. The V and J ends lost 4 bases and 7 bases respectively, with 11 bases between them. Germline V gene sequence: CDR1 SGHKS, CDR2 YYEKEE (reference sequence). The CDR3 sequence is CASSPTGIEKLFF. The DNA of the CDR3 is TGTGCCAGCAGCCCAACAGGGATTGAAAAACTGTTTTTT.